The clone carrying this T cell receptor (beta chain) has a count of ten or more. Its antigen is not identified. TCRdb re-called the 5' RACE reads with MiXCR, one entry per CDR3 protein. The sample consists of about 320,000 distinct CDR3 sequences, around 10% of them appearing once. The sample belongs to a study of CD8 T cells in ankylosing spondylitis. Study-wide findings and caveats: The clones that were linked to disease were reported to be significantly enriched in matched synovial fluid samples from ankylosing spondylitis patients.

The specimen was blood, either unsorted or a sorted T cell fraction (not recorded which). The sequence came from a female donor with ankylosing spondylitis or in good health (not recorded which).

The CDR3 is CASSLGVGREAADTQYF. In DNA, the CDR3 is TGTGCCAGCAGTTTGGGTGTGGGGCGGGAGGCCGCAGATACGCAGTATTTT. The chain uses TRBV28 and TRBJ2-3, with TRBD2 identical over 8 bases. Germline V gene lookup returns CDR1 MDHEN and CDR2 SYDVKM. V trimming: 3 bases; J trimming: 4 bases; junction bases outside the gene matches: 12. The CDR3 has 17 residues.